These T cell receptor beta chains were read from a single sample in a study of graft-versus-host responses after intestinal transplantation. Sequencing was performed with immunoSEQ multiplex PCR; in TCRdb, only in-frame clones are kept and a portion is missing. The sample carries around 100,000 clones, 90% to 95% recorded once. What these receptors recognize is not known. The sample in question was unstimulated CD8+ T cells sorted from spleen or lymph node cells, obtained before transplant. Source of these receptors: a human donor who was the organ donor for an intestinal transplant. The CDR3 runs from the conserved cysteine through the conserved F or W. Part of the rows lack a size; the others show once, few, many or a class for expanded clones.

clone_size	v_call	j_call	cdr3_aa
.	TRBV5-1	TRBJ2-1	CASSPILAHNEQFF
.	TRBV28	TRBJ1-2	CASKDQGANGYTF
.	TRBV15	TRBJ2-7	CATSRDLAAGIYEQYF
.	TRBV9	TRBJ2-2	CASSPRQGYTGELFF
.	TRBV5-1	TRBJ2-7	CASSLLRGTHEQYF
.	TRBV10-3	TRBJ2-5	CAISFQREGQETQYF
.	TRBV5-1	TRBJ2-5	CASSLDPSGGETQYF
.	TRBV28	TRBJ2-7	CASSLGTYEQYF
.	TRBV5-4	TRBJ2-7	CASSSDPYEQYF
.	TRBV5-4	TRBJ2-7	CASSRSSGRGYEQYF
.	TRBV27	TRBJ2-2	CASTKLATETGELFF
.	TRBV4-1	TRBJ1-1	CASSQAQGGTEAFF
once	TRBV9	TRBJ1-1	CASSVGTEVWMNTEAFF
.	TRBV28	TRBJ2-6	CASSLQSSGANVLTF
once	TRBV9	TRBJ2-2	CASSAPNTGELFF
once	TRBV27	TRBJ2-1	CASSFRDRDNEQFF
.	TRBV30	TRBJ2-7	CAWSGGTVPYEQYF
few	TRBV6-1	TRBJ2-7	CASSAGVAASYEQYF
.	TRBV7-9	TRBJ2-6	CASSFRLAGSSGANVLTF
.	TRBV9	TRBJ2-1	CASSPGTGGNEQFF
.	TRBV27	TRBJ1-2	CASRRTAANYGYTF
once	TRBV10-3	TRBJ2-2	CAISESGVGTGELFF
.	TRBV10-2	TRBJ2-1	CASTGGGSYNEQFF
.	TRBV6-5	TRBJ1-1	CASSYKGSAEAFF
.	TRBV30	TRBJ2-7	CAWSVVTVGEQYF
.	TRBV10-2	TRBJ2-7	CASTATPGVKQYF
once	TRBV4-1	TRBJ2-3	CASSQDPRSTDTQYF
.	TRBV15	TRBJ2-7	CATSIRQGGSYEQYF
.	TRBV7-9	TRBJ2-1	CASSLGAGFGEQFF
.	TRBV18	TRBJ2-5	CASSRPDGETQYF
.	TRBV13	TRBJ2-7	CASSGQGKEQYF
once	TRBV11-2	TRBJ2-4	CASSLSGSLAKNIQYF
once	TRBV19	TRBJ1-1	CASSTNSDRGTEAFF
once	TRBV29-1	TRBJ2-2	CSVVIQGANGELFF
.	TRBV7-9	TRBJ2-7	CASSLGGISYEQYF
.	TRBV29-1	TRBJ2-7	CSVEVPGTETYEQYF
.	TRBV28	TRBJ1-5	CASIDLGANQPQHF
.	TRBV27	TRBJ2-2	CASSLAVGANTGELFF
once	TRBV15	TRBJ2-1	CATSRGPLSRSYNEQFF
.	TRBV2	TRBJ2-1	CASSGGLAGGPGPYNEQFF
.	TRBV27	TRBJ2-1	CASSLVAGVWNEQFF
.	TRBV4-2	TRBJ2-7	CASSPRSGLGFLEQYF
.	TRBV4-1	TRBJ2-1	CASSQELVALSYNEQFF
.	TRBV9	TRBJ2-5	CASSLSTAQETQYF
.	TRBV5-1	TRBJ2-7	CASSQDSYEQYF
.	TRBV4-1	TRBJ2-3	CASSQESGLVTDTQYF
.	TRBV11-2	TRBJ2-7	CASSLARNYEQYF
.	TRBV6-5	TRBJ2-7	CASSAQTGIFYEQYF
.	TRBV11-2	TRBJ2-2	CASSLEGTGVYGELFF